This is a list of T cell receptor beta chains from one sample in a study of technical replicates of blood from a few donors. The data were produced by immunoSEQ multiplex PCR, yet TCRdb's version contains in-frame clones alone and is incomplete. The data show around 13,000 clones, 85% seen once. Specimen: PBMCs. These TCRs come from a human donor in good health. Both conserved end residues are part of each CDR3. D genes are given only for firm matches. Size tells how often a clone was seen (once, few, many) or the class of an expanded clone, and some rows leave it out.

v_call: TRBV6-5
clone_size: -
j_call: TRBJ2-2
d_call: -
cdr3_aa: CASRPPGTSTGELFF
cdr3_nt: TGTGCCAGCAGGCCCCCCGGGACATCCACCGGGGAGCTGTTTTTT

v_call: TRBV6-4
clone_size: -
j_call: TRBJ1-4
d_call: TRBD1
cdr3_aa: CASSDAGTGVEKLFF
cdr3_nt: TGTGCCAGCAGTGACGCCGGGACAGGGGTCGAAAAACTGTTTTTT

v_call: TRBV7-6
clone_size: once
j_call: TRBJ2-3
d_call: TRBD1
cdr3_aa: CASSLLTPRTGGLDTQYF
cdr3_nt: TGTGCCAGCAGCTTATTAACCCCCCGGACAGGGGGGTTAGATACGCAGTATTTT

v_call: TRBV25-1
clone_size: -
j_call: TRBJ2-3
d_call: TRBD2
cdr3_aa: CASSEGGGGDTQYF
cdr3_nt: TGTGCCAGCAGTGAAGGGGGGGGTGGAGATACGCAGTATTTT

v_call: TRBV4-2
clone_size: once
j_call: TRBJ2-7
d_call: TRBD2
cdr3_aa: CASSQVIGLGGTSYEQYF
cdr3_nt: TGTGCCAGCAGCCAAGTTATAGGCCTGGGGGGGACTAGCTACGAGCAGTACTTC

v_call: TRBV7-8
clone_size: few
j_call: TRBJ2-7
d_call: -
cdr3_aa: CASSFGDVGDYEQYF
cdr3_nt: TGTGCCAGCAGCTTTGGCGACGTGGGAGACTACGAGCAGTACTTC

v_call: TRBV11-3
clone_size: -
j_call: TRBJ2-3
d_call: -
cdr3_aa: CASSLDRATDTQYF
cdr3_nt: TGTGCCAGCAGCTTAGACAGGGCCACAGATACGCAGTATTTT

v_call: TRBV7-7
clone_size: once
j_call: TRBJ2-1
d_call: -
cdr3_aa: CASTRSYNEQFF
cdr3_nt: TGTGCCAGCACTCGGTCCTACAATGAGCAGTTCTTC

v_call: TRBV6-5
clone_size: -
j_call: TRBJ1-2
d_call: -
cdr3_aa: CASSYDSYGYTF
cdr3_nt: TGTGCCAGCAGTTACGACAGCTATGGCTACACCTTC

v_call: TRBV27
clone_size: -
j_call: TRBJ2-2
d_call: -
cdr3_aa: CASGRGTGELFF
cdr3_nt: TGTGCCAGCGGCAGGGGAACCGGGGAGCTGTTTTTT

v_call: TRBV4-1
clone_size: once
j_call: TRBJ2-5
d_call: -
cdr3_aa: CASSQPTSPTVQETQYF
cdr3_nt: TGCGCCAGCAGCCAACCTACTTCCCCGACAGTCCAAGAGACCCAGTACTTC

v_call: TRBV19
clone_size: -
j_call: TRBJ1-1
d_call: -
cdr3_aa: CASSIDHGGTSVVAFF
cdr3_nt: TGTGCCAGTAGTATAGATCATGGAGGGACTAGCGTAGTAGCTTTCTTT

v_call: TRBV19
clone_size: once
j_call: TRBJ2-1
d_call: -
cdr3_aa: CASSSGNSAGNNEQFF
cdr3_nt: TGTGCCAGTAGTTCAGGGAATTCGGCGGGGAACAATGAGCAGTTCTTC

v_call: TRBV28
clone_size: -
j_call: TRBJ1-1
d_call: TRBD1
cdr3_aa: CASSSPDTGGVEAFF
cdr3_nt: TGTGCCAGCAGTTCTCCGGATACAGGGGGAGTCGAGGCTTTCTTT

v_call: TRBV11-2
clone_size: -
j_call: TRBJ2-5
d_call: -
cdr3_aa: CASSFRGGQETQYF
cdr3_nt: TGTGCCAGCAGCTTCAGAGGCGGCCAAGAGACCCAGTACTTC

v_call: TRBV19
clone_size: once
j_call: TRBJ2-5
d_call: TRBD2
cdr3_aa: CASSIKPGGLAGGRETQYF
cdr3_nt: TGTGCCAGTAGTATTAAGCCGGGAGGACTAGCGGGAGGGCGAGAGACCCAGTACTTC

v_call: TRBV7-9
clone_size: -
j_call: TRBJ1-2
d_call: TRBD1
cdr3_aa: CASSARTGLGYTF
cdr3_nt: TGTGCCAGCAGCGCACGGACAGGGCTTGGCTACACCTTC

v_call: TRBV29-1
clone_size: -
j_call: TRBJ1-1
d_call: -
cdr3_aa: CSVGRNTEAFF
cdr3_nt: TGCAGCGTGGGGCGAAACACTGAAGCTTTCTTT

v_call: TRBV7-9
clone_size: -
j_call: TRBJ2-1
d_call: -
cdr3_aa: CASHWGLSYNEQFF
cdr3_nt: TGTGCCAGCCATTGGGGACTCTCCTACAATGAGCAGTTCTTC

v_call: TRBV4-2
clone_size: -
j_call: TRBJ2-3
d_call: TRBD2
cdr3_aa: CASMPSLAGGSDTQYF
cdr3_nt: TGTGCCAGCATGCCCTCGCTAGCGGGAGGATCAGATACGCAGTATTTT

v_call: TRBV7-9
clone_size: -
j_call: TRBJ1-2
d_call: -
cdr3_aa: CASSGDSFNYGYTF
cdr3_nt: TGTGCCAGCAGCGGGGACTCCTTCAACTATGGCTACACCTTC

v_call: TRBV28
clone_size: -
j_call: TRBJ2-7
d_call: TRBD1
cdr3_aa: CASSLSPTGDYEQYF
cdr3_nt: TGTGCCAGCAGTTTGTCCCCTACAGGGGACTACGAGCAGTACTTC

v_call: TRBV18
clone_size: -
j_call: TRBJ1-1
d_call: -
cdr3_aa: CASSPSGSDTEAFF
cdr3_nt: TGTGCCAGCTCACCCTCGGGGAGCGACACTGAAGCTTTCTTT

v_call: TRBV5-4
clone_size: -
j_call: TRBJ2-1
d_call: -
cdr3_aa: CASSLVGIDYNEQFF
cdr3_nt: TGTGCCAGCAGCTTGGTCGGGATCGACTACAATGAGCAGTTCTTC

v_call: TRBV6-1
clone_size: few
j_call: TRBJ2-2
d_call: -
cdr3_aa: CASSAQPGQNTGELFF
cdr3_nt: TGTGCCAGCAGTGCGCAGCCGGGACAAAACACCGGGGAGCTGTTTTTT

v_call: TRBV9
clone_size: few
j_call: TRBJ1-1
d_call: TRBD1
cdr3_aa: CASSVRAGGWNTEAFF
cdr3_nt: TGTGCCAGCAGCGTAAGAGCAGGGGGATGGAACACTGAAGCTTTCTTT

v_call: TRBV5-1
clone_size: -
j_call: TRBJ2-2
d_call: TRBD2
cdr3_aa: CASSPLAGDGTGELFF
cdr3_nt: TGCGCCAGCAGCCCTCTAGCGGGAGATGGGACCGGGGAGCTGTTTTTT

v_call: TRBV5-1
clone_size: -
j_call: TRBJ2-3
d_call: -
cdr3_aa: CASSLVPGERTDTQYF
cdr3_nt: TGCGCCAGCAGCTTGGTTCCAGGGGAGCGCACAGATACGCAGTATTTT

v_call: TRBV2
clone_size: -
j_call: TRBJ2-3
d_call: TRBD2
cdr3_aa: CASKGSGGSDTQYF
cdr3_nt: TGTGCCAGCAAGGGTAGCGGGGGATCAGATACGCAGTATTTT

v_call: TRBV7-2
clone_size: -
j_call: TRBJ2-1
d_call: TRBD2
cdr3_aa: CASSLVAGFVNEQFF
cdr3_nt: TGTGCCAGCAGCTTAGTAGCGGGATTCGTGAATGAGCAGTTCTTC

v_call: TRBV18
clone_size: -
j_call: TRBJ2-5
d_call: TRBD2
cdr3_aa: CASSLGREETQYF
cdr3_nt: TGTGCCAGCTCACTTGGGAGGGAAGAGACCCAGTACTTC

v_call: TRBV6-7
clone_size: few
j_call: TRBJ1-1
d_call: -
cdr3_aa: CAIECSEAFF
cdr3_nt: TGTGCCATAGAGTGTTCTGAAGCTTTCTTT

v_call: TRBV7-9
clone_size: once
j_call: TRBJ1-1
d_call: -
cdr3_aa: CASSPQGLEAFF
cdr3_nt: TGTGCCAGCAGCCCCCAGGGCCTTGAAGCTTTCTTT

v_call: TRBV19
clone_size: -
j_call: TRBJ2-5
d_call: TRBD1
cdr3_aa: CASGGQGLGETQYF
cdr3_nt: TGTGCCAGTGGGGGACAGGGTCTAGGAGAGACCCAGTACTTC

v_call: TRBV15
clone_size: -
j_call: TRBJ1-3
d_call: -
cdr3_aa: CATSRDRLPGNTIYF
cdr3_nt: TGTGCCACCAGCAGAGATCGACTGCCTGGAAACACCATATATTTT

v_call: TRBV9
clone_size: -
j_call: TRBJ2-2
d_call: TRBD1
cdr3_aa: CASSARQGAQAGELFF
cdr3_nt: TGTGCCAGCAGCGCCCGACAGGGGGCGCAGGCCGGGGAGCTGTTTTTT

v_call: TRBV29-1
clone_size: few
j_call: TRBJ2-3
d_call: TRBD1
cdr3_aa: CSASGAGGSDTQYF
cdr3_nt: TGCAGCGCCTCGGGGGCAGGGGGCTCTGATACGCAGTATTTT

v_call: TRBV5-1
clone_size: -
j_call: TRBJ2-1
d_call: TRBD2
cdr3_aa: CASSSLAGEGNEQFF
cdr3_nt: TGCGCCAGCAGCTCGCTAGCGGGAGAGGGGAATGAGCAGTTCTTC

v_call: TRBV7-3
clone_size: -
j_call: TRBJ2-7
d_call: TRBD1
cdr3_aa: CASSEQGEYEQYF
cdr3_nt: TGTGCCAGCTCAGAACAGGGGGAGTACGAGCAGTACTTC

v_call: TRBV15
clone_size: -
j_call: TRBJ2-5
d_call: TRBD2
cdr3_aa: CATSRGGTSGRTQETQYF
cdr3_nt: TGTGCCACCAGCAGAGGAGGGACTAGCGGGAGAACCCAAGAGACCCAGTACTTC

v_call: TRBV30
clone_size: -
j_call: TRBJ2-1
d_call: TRBD2
cdr3_aa: CAWSVTSGDYNEQFF
cdr3_nt: TGTGCCTGGAGTGTAACTAGCGGGGACTACAATGAGCAGTTCTTC

v_call: TRBV5-1
clone_size: -
j_call: TRBJ2-7
d_call: -
cdr3_aa: CASTPPSRQTYEQYF
cdr3_nt: TGCGCCAGCACCCCCCCGTCGCGGCAAACCTACGAGCAGTACTTC

v_call: TRBV5-6
clone_size: -
j_call: TRBJ2-3
d_call: TRBD2
cdr3_aa: CASSSGLAFTDTQYF
cdr3_nt: TGTGCCAGCAGCTCCGGACTAGCCTTCACAGATACGCAGTATTTT

v_call: TRBV19
clone_size: -
j_call: TRBJ2-5
d_call: -
cdr3_aa: CASRQGPQETQYF
cdr3_nt: TGTGCCAGCCGCCAGGGCCCCCAAGAGACCCAGTACTTC

v_call: TRBV19
clone_size: -
j_call: TRBJ1-5
d_call: -
cdr3_aa: CASSIGQTDQPQHF
cdr3_nt: TGTGCCAGTAGTATAGGACAGACCGATCAGCCCCAGCATTTT

v_call: TRBV4-2
clone_size: few
j_call: TRBJ1-1
d_call: -
cdr3_aa: CASSHRTDSNTEAFF
cdr3_nt: TGTGCCAGCAGCCACCGGACAGATTCGAACACTGAAGCTTTCTTT

v_call: TRBV30
clone_size: -
j_call: TRBJ2-2
d_call: TRBD2
cdr3_aa: CAWSVQLADGELFF
cdr3_nt: TGTGCCTGGAGTGTACAACTAGCGGACGGGGAGCTGTTTTTT

v_call: TRBV11-2
clone_size: -
j_call: TRBJ2-1
d_call: TRBD2
cdr3_aa: CASSPRVAGVYNEQFF
cdr3_nt: TGTGCCAGCAGCCCCCGGGTAGCGGGAGTTTACAATGAGCAGTTCTTC

v_call: TRBV11-2
clone_size: -
j_call: TRBJ2-1
d_call: TRBD1
cdr3_aa: CASSPSPGTGGNEQFF
cdr3_nt: TGTGCCAGCAGCCCAAGTCCCGGGACAGGGGGGAATGAGCAGTTCTTC

v_call: TRBV2
clone_size: -
j_call: TRBJ1-1
d_call: TRBD1
cdr3_aa: CASSEADRAERPNTEAFF
cdr3_nt: TGTGCCAGCAGTGAAGCGGACAGGGCCGAACGACCGAACACTGAAGCTTTCTTT

v_call: TRBV19
clone_size: -
j_call: TRBJ2-7
d_call: TRBD1
cdr3_aa: CASSLGTGRYEQYF
cdr3_nt: TGTGCCAGTAGTCTCGGGACAGGGCGGTACGAGCAGTACTTC

v_call: TRBV4-2
clone_size: once
j_call: TRBJ2-3
d_call: -
cdr3_aa: CASSQVGTDTQYF
cdr3_nt: TGTGCCAGCAGCCAAGTCGGCACAGATACGCAGTATTTT

v_call: TRBV29-1
clone_size: -
j_call: TRBJ2-6
d_call: -
cdr3_aa: CSVGAPGANVLTF
cdr3_nt: TGCAGCGTTGGGGCCCCCGGGGCCAACGTCCTGACTTTC

v_call: TRBV14
clone_size: -
j_call: TRBJ1-3
d_call: TRBD1
cdr3_aa: CASSLQGVAGNTIYF
cdr3_nt: TGTGCCAGCAGTCTGCAGGGGGTTGCCGGAAACACCATATATTTT